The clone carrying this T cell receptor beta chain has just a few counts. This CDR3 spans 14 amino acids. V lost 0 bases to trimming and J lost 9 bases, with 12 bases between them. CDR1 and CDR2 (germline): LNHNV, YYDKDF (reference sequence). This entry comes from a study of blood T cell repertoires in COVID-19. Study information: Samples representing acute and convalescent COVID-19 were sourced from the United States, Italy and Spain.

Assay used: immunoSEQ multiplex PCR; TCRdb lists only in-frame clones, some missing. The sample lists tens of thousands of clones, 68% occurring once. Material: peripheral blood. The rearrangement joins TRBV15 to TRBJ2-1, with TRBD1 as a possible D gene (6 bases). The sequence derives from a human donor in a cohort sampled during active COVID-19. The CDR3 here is CATSRETGEGEQFF. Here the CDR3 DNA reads TGTGCCACCAGCAGAGAGACAGGAGAGGGTGAGCAGTTCTTC.